This is a list of T cell receptor beta chains from one sample in a study of T cell responses to AZD1222 COVID-19 vaccine. Sequencing was performed with immunoSEQ multiplex PCR; in TCRdb, only in-frame clones are kept and a portion is missing. The table has about 120,000 clones, around nine tenths seen once. The sequences come from peripheral blood, collected on day 0 of AZD1222 vaccination. These receptors were collected from an adult in good health. The conserved cysteine and the conserved F or W are not part of the CDR3 here. A D gene is named only where the DNA matches it firmly.

J | V | D | CDR3
TRBJ1-1 | TRBV6-2/TRBV6-3 | . | ASSLRVYLMNTEAF
TRBJ2-3 | TRBV24-1 | . | ATSDPDKISTDTQY
TRBJ2-7 | TRBV7-7 | TRBD2 | ASSPGGVVDYEQY
TRBJ1-1 | TRBV10-3 | . | AISGGLESHLVAF
TRBJ1-1 | TRBV6-5 | . | ASSLTGDEAF
TRBJ2-1 | TRBV18 | . | ASSPTPLGTQGKNEQF
TRBJ1-2 | TRBV24-1 | TRBD1 | ATSDVGDRAGYT
TRBJ1-5 | TRBV2 | TRBD1 | ASRPGQLQPQH
TRBJ1-2 | TRBV5-8 | . | ASSLFGSTLGYGYT
TRBJ2-1 | TRBV5-5 | TRBD2 | ASSLALFQYSGGRYNEQF
TRBJ1-6 | TRBV6-5 | . | ASSGGAPNSPLH
TRBJ2-1 | TRBV7-2 | TRBD2 | ASSITPGLAGGSGGEQF
TRBJ1-5 | TRBV10-3 | . | AISESGGNQPQH
TRBJ1-2 | TRBV24-1 | . | ATSDTGSHNYGYT
TRBJ2-1 | TRBV28 | . | ASSLPGPYNEQF
TRBJ2-2 | TRBV6-4 | TRBD2 | ASSAGGGSGELF
TRBJ2-2 | TRBV3-1/TRBV3-2 | TRBD2 | ASSQDQRTSGRTGELF
TRBJ2-1 | TRBV12-1 | . | ASSPRQGSNEQF
TRBJ2-1 | TRBV28 | TRBD2 | ASSLSASGSPGEQF
TRBJ1-5 | TRBV5-5 | TRBD1 | ASSLLQGDNQPQH
TRBJ2-5 | TRBV23-1 | TRBD1 | ASSHPTRGVRGKETQY
TRBJ1-1 | TRBV5-1 | . | ASSHAGYEAF
TRBJ1-4 | TRBV3-1/TRBV3-2 | . | ASRGGNEKLF
TRBJ1-3 | TRBV6-5 | . | ASIRTGLSGNTIY
TRBJ2-3 | TRBV28 | . | ASTSSRDTQY
TRBJ1-1 | TRBV29-1 | . | SVENLGLGEAF
TRBJ1-4 | TRBV12-5 | . | ASGLPGGEKLF
TRBJ2-1 | TRBV6-2/TRBV6-3 | TRBD2 | ASSLRLAGGSYNEQF
TRBJ1-1 | TRBV18 | . | ASSLDTQRGAF
TRBJ1-5 | TRBV30 | . | AWSIRQMFGNQPQH
TRBJ1-1 | TRBV6-5 | . | ATRWRNTEAF
TRBJ1-2 | TRBV18 | TRBD1 | ASSQGQLLPNYGYT
TRBJ2-7 | TRBV18 | TRBD1 | ASSPGTDTYEQY
TRBJ1-6 | TRBV5-1 | TRBD1 | ASSLAQGNSPLH
TRBJ1-2 | TRBV15 | . | ATSSYFRPAGYT
TRBJ2-7 | TRBV7-2 | . | ASSPRTYTDSYEQY
TRBJ2-1 | TRBV7-8 | . | ASSSRGQGIPYNEQF
TRBJ2-3 | TRBV11-2 | TRBD2 | ASSLGLAGGDTQY
TRBJ2-3 | TRBV7-2 | TRBD2 | ASSLVAGGRADTQY
TRBJ1-2 | TRBV3-1/TRBV3-2 | . | ASSQGNYGYT
TRBJ1-5 | TRBV6-2/TRBV6-3 | . | ASSYWGNSNQPQH
TRBJ2-3 | TRBV6-1 | TRBD2 | ASSGPGLAVLGADTQY
TRBJ2-3 | TRBV20-1 | . | SASLSGTDTQY
TRBJ1-1 | TRBV28 | . | ASNSDPNTEAF
TRBJ2-3 | TRBV5-1 | . | ASSSRGLTDTDTQY
TRBJ1-3 | TRBV9 | . | ASSVDGAGNTIY
TRBJ2-7 | TRBV29-1 | . | SVEAYNRRRSSYEQY
TRBJ2-3 | TRBV27 | TRBD2 | ASVIGRTSGRGGTDTQY
TRBJ1-5 | TRBV7-9 | . | ASSLSRYQPQH
TRBJ2-1 | TRBV7-9 | . | ASSLGGLGGPF
TRBJ1-3 | TRBV11-2 | . | ASSLLDISGNTIY
TRBJ2-3 | TRBV5-4 | TRBD1 | ASSLHPPGQGTDTQY
TRBJ1-4 | TRBV5-1 | . | ASSVNEKLF
TRBJ1-5 | TRBV12-5 | . | ASGLVLGGQPQH
TRBJ2-3 | TRBV10-2 | TRBD2 | ASSGTIGLAENTDTQY